Included here is one T cell receptor (beta chain) sequence, with context. The target antigen is unknown. This sample is drawn from a study of CD8+ T cells in alopecia areata. At the level of the study: The duration of tofacitinib was 6 to 18 months, with 6 months off drug afterward. Whole-study findings and limits: Clonality exceeded that of normal scalp in lesional scalp, most notably in alopecia totalis/universalis. Resident alphabeta T-cell populations of normal skin are likewise subject to sequencing in scalp samples.

The CDR3 spans 15 residues. The germline CDR1 and CDR2 sequences are MNHEY and SMNVEV (reference sequence). V was pared by 5 bases and J by 6 bases, with 7 bases of the junction left unmatched. The sample's treatment: oral pan-JAK inhibitor, 5-10 mg twice daily. cDNA reverse transcribed from extracted RNA served as the sequencing template. TCRdb's copy holds only in-frame clones and misses some; the assay was immunoSEQ multiplex PCR. The sample has more than 85,000 clones; about 58% are singletons. The rearrangement links TRBV27 to TRBJ1-4; TRBD1 aligns across 9 bases. This clonotype originated in a human donor with alopecia areata. The starting material was CD8+ T cells sorted from blood, obtained at week 4, from a patient treated with tofacitinib. CDR3 bases: TGTGCCAGCAGTCAAATAACAGGGGGCGATGAAAAACTGTTTTTT. Translated, it gives CASSQITGGDEKLFF.